This is a list of T cell receptor beta chains from one sample in a study of blood T cell repertoires in COVID-19. The table came from immunoSEQ multiplex PCR; TCRdb's copy has only in-frame clones and leaves some out. Of roughly 360,000 clones listed, approximately 89% are singletons. Material: PBMCs or T cells enriched from blood (not recorded which). All receptors come from a man under 40 who had recovered from COVID-19. Each CDR3 is given with its conserved first and last residue. The order of the fields is D gene, V gene, clone size, J gene, CDR3 DNA, CDR3 protein. A D gene is named only where the DNA matches it firmly. Clone size is shown for a subset of rows, as once, few, many or a class of expanded clone.

d_call: .
v_call: TRBV19
clone_size: .
j_call: TRBJ1-1
cdr3_nt: TGTGCCAGTAGTCCCACAGTTTACACTGAAGCTTTCTTT
cdr3_aa: CASSPTVYTEAFF

d_call: .
v_call: TRBV5-1
clone_size: few
j_call: TRBJ1-2
cdr3_nt: TGCGCCAGCAGCTCCGAACTAAACTATGGCTACACCTTC
cdr3_aa: CASSSELNYGYTF

d_call: TRBD2
v_call: TRBV6-4
clone_size: .
j_call: TRBJ2-3
cdr3_nt: TGTGCCAGCAGTGACTCGAACAGCGGGGGGAGCACAGATACGCAGTATTTT
cdr3_aa: CASSDSNSGGSTDTQYF

d_call: .
v_call: TRBV6-1
clone_size: .
j_call: TRBJ2-7
cdr3_nt: TGTGCCAGCAGTGAAGTCGGGGTACCGTCCTACGAGCAGTACTTC
cdr3_aa: CASSEVGVPSYEQYF

d_call: .
v_call: TRBV5-1
clone_size: .
j_call: TRBJ2-7
cdr3_nt: TGCGCCAGCAGCTTGATCTCTAGCGCAATCTTCTCCTACGAGCAGTACTTC
cdr3_aa: CASSLISSAIFSYEQYF

d_call: TRBD1
v_call: TRBV5-1
clone_size: once
j_call: TRBJ1-2
cdr3_nt: TGCGCCAGCAGCCTACGACAGGGGGCTGGCTATGGCTACACCTTC
cdr3_aa: CASSLRQGAGYGYTF

d_call: .
v_call: TRBV18
clone_size: .
j_call: TRBJ1-2
cdr3_nt: TGTGCCAGCTCACCCACCCAGGGCTCATGGGCTGACTATGGCTACACCTTC
cdr3_aa: CASSPTQGSWADYGYTF

d_call: .
v_call: TRBV20-1
clone_size: .
j_call: TRBJ2-3
cdr3_nt: TGCAGTGCAATACAGGGATATACGCAGTATTTT
cdr3_aa: CSAIQGYTQYF

d_call: TRBD2
v_call: TRBV30
clone_size: .
j_call: TRBJ2-7
cdr3_nt: TGTGCGTGCGGGGGGACCACAACCTACGAGCAGTACTTC
cdr3_aa: CACGGTTTYEQYF

d_call: TRBD1
v_call: TRBV11-2
clone_size: .
j_call: TRBJ1-2
cdr3_nt: TGTGCCAGCAGCCAGGGGACAGGGGTGTTCCGGGATGGCTACACCTTC
cdr3_aa: CASSQGTGVFRDGYTF

d_call: .
v_call: TRBV10-3
clone_size: .
j_call: TRBJ2-1
cdr3_nt: TGTGCCATCAGGGAGGGGAGTGGGTACAATGAGCAGTTCTTC
cdr3_aa: CAIREGSGYNEQFF

d_call: .
v_call: TRBV5-6
clone_size: .
j_call: TRBJ1-1
cdr3_nt: TGTGCCAGCAGCTTCCCTATGAACACTGAAGCTTTCTTT
cdr3_aa: CASSFPMNTEAFF

d_call: .
v_call: TRBV6-5
clone_size: .
j_call: TRBJ1-3
cdr3_nt: TGTGCCAGCACCAGTTCTGGAAACACCATATATTTT
cdr3_aa: CASTSSGNTIYF

d_call: .
v_call: TRBV7-2
clone_size: .
j_call: TRBJ1-2
cdr3_nt: TGTGCCAGCAGCTTCTCCGGGACACCCTATGGCTACACCTTC
cdr3_aa: CASSFSGTPYGYTF

d_call: .
v_call: TRBV5-1
clone_size: .
j_call: TRBJ1-2
cdr3_nt: TGCGCCAGCAGCTTGTGGGACACCAACTATGGCTACACCTTC
cdr3_aa: CASSLWDTNYGYTF

d_call: TRBD1
v_call: TRBV5-5
clone_size: .
j_call: TRBJ2-1
cdr3_nt: TGTGCCAGCAGCTCGGCCCCGGGACAGGGCTCCTACAATGAGCAGTTCTTC
cdr3_aa: CASSSAPGQGSYNEQFF

d_call: TRBD1
v_call: TRBV4-1
clone_size: .
j_call: TRBJ2-2
cdr3_nt: TGCGCCAGCAGCCCTGGACAGGTGAACACCGGGGAGCTGTTTTTT
cdr3_aa: CASSPGQVNTGELFF

d_call: TRBD1
v_call: TRBV18
clone_size: .
j_call: TRBJ1-1
cdr3_nt: TGTGCCAGCTCACCTACAGGGGATCTTGAAGCTTTCTTT
cdr3_aa: CASSPTGDLEAFF

d_call: .
v_call: TRBV18
clone_size: .
j_call: TRBJ1-5
cdr3_nt: TGTGCCAGCTCACCCGGACTGAGCAATCAGCCCCAGCATTTT
cdr3_aa: CASSPGLSNQPQHF

d_call: TRBD1
v_call: TRBV30
clone_size: .
j_call: TRBJ1-6
cdr3_nt: TGTGCCTGGAGTGGGACAGGGGGCGCTTCCTATAATTCACCCCTCCACTTT
cdr3_aa: CAWSGTGGASYNSPLHF

d_call: .
v_call: TRBV7-8
clone_size: .
j_call: TRBJ1-4
cdr3_nt: TGTGCCAGCAGCCAAGTCCCTGGGCCTAATGAAAAACTGTTTTTT
cdr3_aa: CASSQVPGPNEKLFF

d_call: .
v_call: TRBV7-2
clone_size: .
j_call: TRBJ1-5
cdr3_nt: TGTGCCAGCAGCCTACAGGGTAATCAGCCCCAGCATTTT
cdr3_aa: CASSLQGNQPQHF

d_call: .
v_call: TRBV4-1
clone_size: once
j_call: TRBJ2-7
cdr3_nt: TGCGCCAGCAGCCCAACACCGGGTACCTACGAGCAGTACTTC
cdr3_aa: CASSPTPGTYEQYF

d_call: .
v_call: TRBV16
clone_size: once
j_call: TRBJ1-1
cdr3_nt: TGTGCCAGCAGCCAAGACAGGAACACTGAAGCTTTCTTT
cdr3_aa: CASSQDRNTEAFF

d_call: .
v_call: TRBV19
clone_size: .
j_call: TRBJ1-2
cdr3_nt: TGTGCCAGTAGTCGTTGGACAGACTATGGCTACACCTTC
cdr3_aa: CASSRWTDYGYTF

d_call: TRBD1
v_call: TRBV15
clone_size: .
j_call: TRBJ1-5
cdr3_nt: TGTGCCACCAGCAGAGATATCGGGACAGGGGACTTCGGCAATCAGCCCCAGCATTTT
cdr3_aa: CATSRDIGTGDFGNQPQHF

d_call: .
v_call: TRBV9
clone_size: .
j_call: TRBJ1-1
cdr3_nt: TGTGCCAGCAGCGCTCAGACAGCCTTGAACACTGAAGCTTTCTTT
cdr3_aa: CASSAQTALNTEAFF

d_call: TRBD1
v_call: TRBV6-1
clone_size: .
j_call: TRBJ1-2
cdr3_nt: TGTGCCAGCAGTGAGGGCAGGGGGCGCGGCTATGGCTACACCTTC
cdr3_aa: CASSEGRGRGYGYTF

d_call: .
v_call: TRBV6-5
clone_size: .
j_call: TRBJ1-4
cdr3_nt: TGTGCCAGCAGCCGTTCCGGGACTACTAATGAAAAACTGTTTTTT
cdr3_aa: CASSRSGTTNEKLFF

d_call: TRBD2
v_call: TRBV4-3
clone_size: once
j_call: TRBJ2-3
cdr3_nt: TGCGCCAGCAGCCGCGGGACTAGTGACGGCACAGATACGCAGTATTTT
cdr3_aa: CASSRGTSDGTDTQYF

d_call: .
v_call: TRBV29-1
clone_size: .
j_call: TRBJ2-5
cdr3_nt: TGCAGCGTTGTAATTGAGACCCAGTACTTC
cdr3_aa: CSVVIETQYF

d_call: .
v_call: TRBV4-1
clone_size: .
j_call: TRBJ2-2
cdr3_nt: TGCGCCAGCAGCCAAGATATGAACACCGGGGAGCTGTTTTTT
cdr3_aa: CASSQDMNTGELFF

d_call: .
v_call: TRBV5-5
clone_size: .
j_call: TRBJ1-4
cdr3_nt: TGTGCCAGCAGCTTGGTTCCAACAACTAATGAAAAACTGTTTTTT
cdr3_aa: CASSLVPTTNEKLFF

d_call: .
v_call: TRBV3-1/TRBV3-2
clone_size: .
j_call: TRBJ1-3
cdr3_nt: TGTGCCAGCAGCCAAGACTACAGAGGAAACACCATATATTTT
cdr3_aa: CASSQDYRGNTIYF

d_call: TRBD1
v_call: TRBV30
clone_size: .
j_call: TRBJ1-4
cdr3_nt: TGTGCCTGGAGTTCAGGGGGTGGAGAAAAACTGTTTTTT
cdr3_aa: CAWSSGGGEKLFF

d_call: .
v_call: TRBV5-1
clone_size: .
j_call: TRBJ1-5
cdr3_nt: TGCGCCAGCAGCTTGGGTACAGGAATGGGCAATCAGCCCCAGCATTTT
cdr3_aa: CASSLGTGMGNQPQHF

d_call: .
v_call: TRBV2
clone_size: .
j_call: TRBJ1-1
cdr3_nt: TGTGTCCCTCTCGGAGGTGGCACTGAAGCTTTCTTT
cdr3_aa: CVPLGGGTEAFF

d_call: .
v_call: TRBV10-3
clone_size: .
j_call: TRBJ2-7
cdr3_nt: TGTGCCATCATTGGAGGGAAGTCCTACGAGCAGTACTTC
cdr3_aa: CAIIGGKSYEQYF

d_call: .
v_call: TRBV4-3
clone_size: .
j_call: TRBJ1-1
cdr3_nt: TGCGCCAGCAGCCAAGAAGTGGAGATTCTGAACACTGAAGCTTTCTTT
cdr3_aa: CASSQEVEILNTEAFF

d_call: .
v_call: TRBV4-1
clone_size: .
j_call: TRBJ1-2
cdr3_nt: TGCGCCAGCAGCCAAGAGAGGGGGATGAACTATGGCTACACCTTC
cdr3_aa: CASSQERGMNYGYTF

d_call: .
v_call: TRBV3-1/TRBV3-2
clone_size: few
j_call: TRBJ1-3
cdr3_nt: TGTGCCAGCAGCCAAGTCCGGTTCAACTCTGGAAACACCATATATTTT
cdr3_aa: CASSQVRFNSGNTIYF

d_call: .
v_call: TRBV25-1
clone_size: .
j_call: TRBJ2-2
cdr3_nt: TGTGCCAGCGCAGCACAGGGGAACACCGGGGAGCTGTTTTTT
cdr3_aa: CASAAQGNTGELFF

d_call: TRBD1
v_call: TRBV5-4
clone_size: .
j_call: TRBJ2-3
cdr3_nt: TGTGCCAGCAGCTTGGCAGGGGGCCGGACGCAGTATTTT
cdr3_aa: CASSLAGGRTQYF

d_call: TRBD1
v_call: TRBV6-1
clone_size: .
j_call: TRBJ2-1
cdr3_nt: TGTGCCAGCAGGGAAGGACAGGTCGCCGGGCCGGTTGGGCGGCGCAATGAGCAGTTCTTC
cdr3_aa: CASREGQVAGPVGRRNEQFF

d_call: TRBD2
v_call: TRBV5-5
clone_size: .
j_call: TRBJ2-1
cdr3_nt: TGTGCCAGCAGCTCATACGGGACTAGCATCAATGAGCAGTTCTTC
cdr3_aa: CASSSYGTSINEQFF

d_call: .
v_call: TRBV12-3/TRBV12-4
clone_size: .
j_call: TRBJ1-1
cdr3_nt: TGTGCCAGCAGTCGCAGGGGTCCAGCTTTCTTT
cdr3_aa: CASSRRGPAFF

d_call: .
v_call: TRBV11-2
clone_size: .
j_call: TRBJ2-2
cdr3_nt: TGTGCCAGCAGCTACAGGGTAGGCACCGGGGAGCTGTTTTTT
cdr3_aa: CASSYRVGTGELFF

d_call: .
v_call: TRBV7-9
clone_size: .
j_call: TRBJ1-2
cdr3_nt: TGTGCCAGCAGCCGATCCGGGACAAGATCTAACTATGGCTACACCTTC
cdr3_aa: CASSRSGTRSNYGYTF

d_call: TRBD1
v_call: TRBV18
clone_size: once
j_call: TRBJ2-5
cdr3_nt: TGTGCCAGCTCACCCAAGACAGGGGAGTGGGTATACTTC
cdr3_aa: CASSPKTGEWVYF